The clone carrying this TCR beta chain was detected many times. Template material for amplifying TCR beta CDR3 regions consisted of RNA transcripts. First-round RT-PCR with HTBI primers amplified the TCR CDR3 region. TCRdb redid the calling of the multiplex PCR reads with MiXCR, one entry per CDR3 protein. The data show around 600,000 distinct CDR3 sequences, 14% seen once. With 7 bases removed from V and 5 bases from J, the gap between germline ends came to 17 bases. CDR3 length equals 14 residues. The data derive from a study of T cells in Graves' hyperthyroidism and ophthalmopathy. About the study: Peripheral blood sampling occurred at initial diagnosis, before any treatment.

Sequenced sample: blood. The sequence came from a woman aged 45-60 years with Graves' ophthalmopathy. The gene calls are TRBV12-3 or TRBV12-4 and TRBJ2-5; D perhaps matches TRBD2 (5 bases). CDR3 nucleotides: TGTGCCAGCAATCATGAGGACTTCGGCGAGACCCAGTACTTC. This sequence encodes CASNHEDFGETQYF.